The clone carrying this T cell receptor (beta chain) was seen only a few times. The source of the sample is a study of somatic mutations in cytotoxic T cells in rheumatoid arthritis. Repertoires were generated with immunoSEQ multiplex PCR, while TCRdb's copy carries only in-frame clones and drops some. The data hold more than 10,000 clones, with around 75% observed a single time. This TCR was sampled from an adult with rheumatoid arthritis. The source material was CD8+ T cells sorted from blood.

CDR3 in amino acids: CASSQGTGMNTEAFF. The CDR3 DNA is TGTGCCAGCAGCCAAGGGACGGGCATGAACACTGAAGCTTTCTTT. This chain uses TRBV4-2 with TRBJ1-1; D gene ambiguous. Looked up from germline, CDR1 is LGHNA and CDR2 is YNFKEQ. The CDR3 length is 15 residues. Trimming took off 1 base at V and 0 bases at J, with 9 bases between the two ends.